This TCR beta chain came from a study of shared clonotypes between healthy human individuals. In this sample, this clone turned up once. This CDR3 has 15 amino acids. The ends lost 7 bases at V and 4 bases at J; junction bases unmatched: 5. The germline V gene has CDR1 LNHDA and CDR2 SQIVND (reference sequence). Assay used: immunoSEQ multiplex PCR; TCRdb lists only in-frame clones, some missing. The sample lists over a million clones, approximately 98% seen once, with roughly 0.42% in the top ten. This sequence joins TRBV19 and TRBJ2-1, with 12 bases lining up with TRBD2. The receptor was derived from a man aged 25 to 40 in good health. The material sequenced was naive CD4+ T cells sorted from blood. As to subset: CD45RA+ positively selected. The CDR3 nucleotides are TGTGCCAGTACCAGGGGACTAGCGGGTTACAATGAGCAGTTCTTC. Translating gives CASTRGLAGYNEQFF.